This T cell receptor (beta chain) was retrieved from a study of blood T cell repertoires in COVID-19 (TCRdb year 2020). Notes on the research overall: Samples covering the acute and convalescent phases of COVID-19 were provided by collaborators in the United States, Italy and Spain. The prospective study material was composed of cDNA or gDNA derived from T cells, B-cell-depleted T cells, or PBMCs. Where HLA class I and class II types were available, the types were taken from metadata supplied by the sample provider, not from assay-based typing. The repertoires were made available in a free public database intended to serve as a resource for research on the immune response to SARS-CoV-2. Nearly every sample came with metadata listing a de-identified subject ID, COVID-19 status, age in years and sex. Subjects who had been exposed to COVID-19, were actively infected with it, or had recovered from it provided the deeply sampled blood TCRbeta repertoires that made up the dataset. Samples came from the ongoing ImmuneRACE study (first 160 participants) plus 1,254 subjects from 6 global collaborators.

What the research found in general, with its limitations: The quantity of clinical and demographic metadata differed by source and by participant and was supplied without curation.

On this clone: The clone's antigen remains unknown. Base qualities are missing; no much larger clone stands one base away.

TCRbeta CDR3 regions were amplified from genomic DNA using the immunoSEQ Assay, a bias-controlled multiplex PCR. The authors' analysis ran thus. Within the assay, amplification of reference gene primers was used to estimate how many nucleated cells each sample contained. To quantify the absolute abundance of each unique TCRbeta CDR3 rearrangement, sequence reads were collapsed and filtered. Productive Simpson clonality was computed per sample as the square root of Simpson's diversity index over productive rearrangements. The table was pulled from immuneACCESS by TCRdb, which kept in-frame rearrangements only. Such tables lose some clones; where checked, under half of the loss comes from unresolved V genes, and the rest has no known cause. V, J and clone size were drawn from that table, and D and trimming were deduced from the DNA. The sample table records roughly 180,000 clones; more than 80% of these occur just once. In total, the top ten clones hold roughly 6.8% of the sample.

Collaborating institutions collected whole blood in K2EDTA tubes following their own protocols. For TCRbeta analysis, collaborators shipped samples as frozen whole blood, isolated PBMCs, or DNA extracted from either of those sample types. Trimming accounts for 7 bases at V and 6 bases at J, while the number of junction bases matched to no gene is 4. The CDR3 covers 12 residues, taking in both the cysteine and the phenylalanine. The retained sequence is limited to the CDR3, 36 bases, with the frame set at the first base. Recombination connected TRBV12-3 or TRBV12-4 to TRBJ1-1; TRBD1 fits 8 bases in the junction. This TCR was recovered from a human donor in a cohort sampled during active COVID-19. Input material: peripheral blood. CDR3 protein: CASIQGVAEAFF. The base sequence is TGTGCCAGCATACAGGGGGTTGCTGAAGCTTTCTTT.